The T cell receptor beta chain described here comes from a study of vaccination effects on CD4 cells after COVID-19. Trimming took off 4 bases at V and 4 bases at J, with 7 bases between the two ends. This CDR3 has 13 residues. Assay used: immunoSEQ multiplex PCR; TCRdb lists only in-frame clones, some missing. The table lists 25,000 or so clones, 55% to 75% of them singletons. ViraFEST expansion of antigen-specific CD4+ T cells with viral peptide pools preceded sequencing. At the end of about ten days of culture, CD4+ T cells were isolated. Nucleocapsid antibodies stayed negative before and after vaccination, showing no earlier SARS-CoV-2 infection. Days 3 and 7 were when half the medium was replaced with IL-2 medium. With respect to this clone: The antigen remains unidentified.

The sequence derives from a human donor who received a COVID-19 vaccine. This material consisted of CD4+ T cells from PBMCs cultured with HCoV-OC43 spike peptides, taken before COVID-19 vaccination. The subset is: HCoV-OC43 spike overlapping peptide pool stimulation. The gene calls are TRBV12-3 or TRBV12-4 and TRBJ2-2, with D possibly being TRBD1 (5 bases). The CDR3 region is CASSYRGTGELFF. DNA of the CDR3: TGTGCCAGCAGTTATAGGGGCACCGGGGAGCTGTTTTTT.